The clone carrying this T cell receptor beta chain appeared a few times. Its antigen is as yet unknown. The sample comes from a study of CD8+CD57+ T cells in acquired aplastic anemia. Study background: 3.2 ug was the average amount of DNA from sorted CD4+ and CD8+ cells. CD4+ cells from healthy donors averaged approximately 11 million reads. Study-level findings and limits: Overlapping CD8+ CDR3 repertoires of patients and controls contained under 30 shared sequences. No significant patient-versus-control difference appeared in CD8+ Simpson's diversity.

The CDR3 runs to 14 residues. V was trimmed by 4 bases and J by 3 bases, leaving 13 bases between them. The germline gives CDR1 MNHEY, CDR2 SVGAGI. CDR3 and TCR beta VDJ profiling relied on a genomic DNA template. In TCRdb, the reads were re-called with MiXCR into one record per CDR3 protein. The table shows 200,000 to 250,000 distinct CDR3 sequences, with 60% to 65% occurring only once. The V gene is TRBV6-5, the J gene TRBJ2-7, with D possibly called TRBD1 or TRBD2 (6 bases each). Specimen: sorted CD4+, CD8+, or CD8+CD57+ T cells (not recorded which) from PBMCs. The receptor was derived from a human donor in good health. The CDR3 DNA follows: TGTGCCAGCAGTTTCAACGGGGGCCTCTACGAGCAGTACTTC. Translating gives CASSFNGGLYEQYF.